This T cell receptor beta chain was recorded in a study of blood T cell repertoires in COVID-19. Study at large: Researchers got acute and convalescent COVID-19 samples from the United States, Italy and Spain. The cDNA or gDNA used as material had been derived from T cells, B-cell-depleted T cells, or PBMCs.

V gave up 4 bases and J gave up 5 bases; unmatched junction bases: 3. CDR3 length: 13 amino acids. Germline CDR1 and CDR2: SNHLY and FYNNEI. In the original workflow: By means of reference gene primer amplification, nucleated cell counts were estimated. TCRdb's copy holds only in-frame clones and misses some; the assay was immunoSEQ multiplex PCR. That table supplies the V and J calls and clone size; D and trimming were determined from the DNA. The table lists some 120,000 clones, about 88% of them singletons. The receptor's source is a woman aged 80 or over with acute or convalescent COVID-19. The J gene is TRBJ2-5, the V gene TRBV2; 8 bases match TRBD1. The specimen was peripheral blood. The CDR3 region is CASSGDRRETQYF. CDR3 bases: TGTGCCAGCAGTGGGGACAGGCGGGAGACCCAGTACTTC.